Listed here are 13 T cell receptor beta chains from one sample, sequenced in a study of identical twins. TCRdb reprocessed the 5' RACE reads via MiXCR and lists one record per CDR3 protein. In the table there are fewer than 800,000 distinct CDR3 sequences, about 7% of which are singletons. This sample was also put to use in a study of yellow fever vaccine responses in identical twins.

Sequencing was carried out using PBMCs. These TCRs come from a young woman in good health.

This clonotype was recorded many times. The rearrangement joins TRBV12-3 or TRBV12-4 to TRBJ1-6, with 7 bases identical to TRBD1. The ends lost 7 bases at V and 6 bases at J; junction bases unmatched: 6. The CDR3 covers 14 residues. CDR3 loop: CASTKNRGNSPLHF. CDR3 DNA: TGTGCCAGCACTAAGAACAGGGGTAATTCACCCCTCCACTTT.

This clonotype showed up just a few times. This chain joins TRBV29-1 and TRBJ2-1; 7 bases fit TRBD2. The CDR3 has 15 amino acids. V was pared by 6 bases and J by 8 bases, with 16 bases of the junction left unmatched. Germline CDR1 reads SQVTM; CDR2 reads ANQGSEA. CDR3 sequence (DNA): TGCAGCGTCCCAGGTTCGAGCGGGATTGTCGATGAGCAGTTCTTC. Translated, it gives CSVPGSSGIVDEQFF.

The chain recombines TRBV20-1 with TRBJ2-5; D remains ambiguous. The CDR3 is 15 amino acids. Germline V CDR1 and CDR2: DFQATT, SNEGSKA (reference sequence). Trimming left V 0 bases short and J 4 bases short, with 15 bases between. CDR3 protein: CSARDVRSSAETQYF. The CDR3, as DNA: TGCAGTGCTAGAGATGTTAGGAGCAGCGCAGAGACCCAGTACTTC.

This clonotype was seen ten or more times. The chain is built from TRBV7-2 and TRBJ2-1; D may be TRBD2 (5 bases). The CDR3 runs to 15 residues. V was cut by 4 bases and J by 7 bases, with 17 bases left in between. CDR1 and CDR2 from the germline V gene are SGHTA and FQGNSA. In nucleotides, the CDR3 is TGTGCCAGCAGCTCAGAACCGGGATCAACAAATGAGCAGTTCTTC. Its translation: CASSSEPGSTNEQFF.

The sample holds a few counts of this clonotype. This sequence joins TRBV5-1 and TRBJ2-7; 8 nucleotides match TRBD2. The ends lost 4 bases at V and 6 bases at J; junction bases unmatched: 15. CDR3 length: 16 residues. CDR1 and CDR2 (germline): SGHRS, YFSETQ. CDR3 coding DNA: TGCGCCAGCAGCCCCCCGGGCGCGGGAGGTTCTCTCGAGCAGTACTTC. Its translation: CASSPPGAGGSLEQYF.

This clonotype was recorded many times. The rearrangement joins TRBV12-3 or TRBV12-4 to TRBJ1-5; possibly TRBD1 for D (6 bases). V was shortened by 2 bases and J by 7 bases, with 12 bases between the two germline ends. The CDR3 spans 14 residues. DNA of the CDR3: TGTGCCAGCAGTTTAAGGCAGGGGCGGCAGCCCCAGCATTTT. It encodes CASSLRQGRQPQHF.

This clonotype has a handful of counts. V is TRBV2 and J is TRBJ2-1; 14 nucleotides agree with TRBD2. This CDR3 has 20 amino acids. After removal of 6 bases from V and 2 bases from J, the junction contained 15 bases not matched to a gene. Germline-derived CDR1 and CDR2 are SNHLY and FYNNEI. In DNA form, the CDR3 reads TGTGCCAGCAGACTCAGACTAGCGGGAGGGGAGACAAAGCCCTACAATGAGCAGTTCTTC. Translating it yields CASRLRLAGGETKPYNEQFF.

The V call is TRBV15, the J call TRBJ2-7, with D perhaps matching TRBD2 (6 bases). This CDR3 comprises 13 residues. Deletions cut 10 bases from V and 3 bases from J, with 16 bases between. Germline-derived CDR1 and CDR2 are LNHNV and YYDKDF (reference sequence). The CDR3 region has the DNA TGTGCCAAAGAGGGACTTGTGGACTACGAGCAGTACTTC. It specifies CAKEGLVDYEQYF. Complete variable domain (other parts from reference TRBV15 and TRBJ2-7): DAMVIQNPRYQVTQFGKPVTLSCSQTLNHNVMYWYQQKSSQAPKLLFHYYDKDFNNEADTPDNFQSRRPNTSFCFLDIRSPGLGDTAMYLCAKEGLVDYEQYFGPGTRLTVT.

This clonotype was detected many times. The J gene is TRBJ1-4, the V gene TRBV12-3 or TRBV12-4; unclear D gene. V was trimmed by 4 bases and J by 8 bases, leaving 11 bases between them. CDR3 size: 13 residues. The CDR3 reads CASSSKILEKLFF. As DNA, the CDR3 is TGTGCCAGCAGTTCAAAAATTCTCGAAAAACTGTTTTTT.

This clonotype showed up many times. The rearrangement uses TRBV10-2 and TRBJ1-1; possibly TRBD1 for D (5 bases). V was cut by 7 bases and J by 0 bases, with 9 bases left in between. The CDR3 sequence is 13 residues long. Germline V gives CDR1 WSHSY, CDR2 SAAADI. CDR3 amino acids: CASTGGVNTEAFF. The CDR3 coding sequence is TGCGCCAGCACTGGGGGAGTGAACACTGAAGCTTTCTTT.

This sequence joins TRBV7-3 and TRBJ2-7; 9 bases align to TRBD2. The CDR3 consists of 17 residues. Germline-derived CDR1 and CDR2 are SGHTA and FQGTGA. V lost 5 bases to trimming and J lost 3 bases; unmatched junction nucleotides: 14. CDR3 sequence: CASSPGGSGRYVYEQYF. For the CDR3, the DNA is TGTGCCAGCAGCCCGGGAGGTAGCGGGAGATACGTCTACGAGCAGTACTTC.

The chain joins TRBV3-1 to TRBJ2-6; D ambiguous. Germline CDR1 reads LGHDT; CDR2 reads YNNKEL (reference sequence). V lost 1 base, J lost 2 bases, and 3 bases lay in between. This CDR3 spans 14 amino acids. The CDR3 DNA is TGTGCCAGCAGCCAAGGTACTGGGGCCAACGTCCTGACTTTC. Its protein is CASSQGTGANVLTF. The variable domain in full, completed from reference TRBV3-1 and TRBJ2-6, reads DTAVSQTPKYLVTQMGNDKSIKCEQNLGHDTMYWYKQDSKKFLKIMFSYNNKELIINETVPNRFSPKSPDKAHLNLHINSLELGDSAVYFCASSQGTGANVLTFGAGSRLTVL.

The chain has TRBV20-1 and TRBJ1-4; D unresolved. This CDR3 spans 14 amino acids. The germline V and J ends were trimmed by 1 base and 7 bases, with 13 bases remaining between them. Germline V gene data show CDR1 as DFQATT and CDR2 as SNEGSKA (reference sequence). The CDR3 is CSARVLGIGEKLFF. The CDR3 DNA sequence: TGCAGTGCTAGAGTACTGGGAATCGGTGAAAAACTGTTTTTT.